Following are 9 T cell receptor beta chains from one sample sequenced in a study of T cells in Graves' hyperthyroidism and ophthalmopathy. RNA transcripts served as the template for amplifying TCR beta CDR3 regions. HTBI primers were employed in a first-round RT-PCR of the TCR CDR3. One entry per CDR3 protein, called by TCRdb with MiXCR from the multiplex PCR reads. The data contain about 280,000 distinct CDR3 sequences, less than 30% of them singletons. Material: blood. The receptors here all came from a man aged 35 to 55 with Graves' hyperthyroidism that later progressed to Graves' ophthalmopathy.

The chain links TRBV10-2 to TRBJ1-5, with TRBD1 matching 7 bases. Per germline, CDR1 WSHSY and CDR2 SAAADI. The CDR3 length is 15 residues. V was clipped by 0 bases and J by 7 bases; unmatched bases: 6. CDR3 sequence reads: CASSESNRGQQPQHF. The CDR3 DNA reads as TGCGCCAGCAGTGAGTCGAATAGGGGGCAACAGCCCCAGCATTTT.

The chain recombines TRBV12-3 or TRBV12-4 with TRBJ2-4, with D possibly matching TRBD1 (6 bases). The CDR3 totals 15 residues. V was shortened by 5 bases and J by 7 bases, with 18 bases between the two germline ends. CDR3 in DNA: TGTGCCAGCAGTGTAGAAGCAGGGGTCGAGAACATTCAGTACTTC. It codes for CASSVEAGVENIQYF.

This clonotype has a count of ten or more. V and J are TRBV19 and TRBJ2-5, with 12 bases identical to TRBD2. V lost 6 bases to trimming and J lost 5 bases; unmatched junction nucleotides: 7. There are 15 residues in the CDR3. Germline V gene sequence: CDR1 LNHDA, CDR2 SQIVND (reference sequence). The CDR3 sequence: CASRVTSGSWETQYF. CDR3 in DNA: TGTGCCAGTAGGGTGACTAGCGGGAGCTGGGAGACCCAGTACTTC.

Many counts were recorded for this clonotype. The chain recombines TRBV6-5 with TRBJ1-3; D may be TRBD1 (5 bases). Germline-derived CDR1 and CDR2 are MNHEY and SVGAGI. The CDR3 runs to 14 residues. Deletions cut 4 bases from V and 6 bases from J, with 13 bases between. The CDR3 DNA is TGTGCCAGCAGTTCTGGCCACAGGACAAACACCATATATTTT. Translating it yields CASSSGHRTNTIYF.

The chain couples TRBV12-3 or TRBV12-4 to TRBJ2-7, with D maybe TRBD2 (6 bases). Trimming took 2 bases from V and 0 from J, leaving 14 bases between them. CDR3 size: 16 residues. The CDR3 DNA sequence: TGTGCCAGCAGTTTATCCGGGGGACTGGGCTCCTACGAGCAGTACTTC. Protein product: CASSLSGGLGSYEQYF.

This clonotype was detected ten times or more. The rearrangement joins TRBV27 to TRBJ2-7; D remains unclear. This CDR3 contains 14 residues. Germline V gene sequence: CDR1 MNHEY, CDR2 SMNVEV (reference sequence). Deletions cut 10 bases from V and 0 bases from J, with 16 bases between. This chain's CDR3 is CATMTGPSSYEQYF. The CDR3 region has the DNA TGTGCCACCATGACCGGGCCGAGCTCCTACGAGCAGTACTTC.

With respect to this clonotype: A read error may produce the germline difference seen at one junction end. This chain joins TRBV12-3 or TRBV12-4 and TRBJ2-2, with 11 bases aligning to TRBD2. The CDR3 is 15 residues long. In DNA form, the CDR3 reads TGTGCCAGCAGTTTAGTAGCGGGAGGGCCCGGGAAGCTGTTTTTT. It yields the protein CASSLVAGGPGKLFF.

The chain links TRBV6-2 or TRBV6-3 to TRBJ1-5; TRBD1 matches 8 bases. V lost 0 bases and J lost 4; bases outside the gene matches: 5. Germline V CDR1 and CDR2: MNHEY, SVGEGT. The CDR3 runs to 16 residues. The CDR3 loop is CASSYSPGQGNQPQHF. CDR3 DNA sequence: TGTGCCAGCAGTTACTCACCAGGACAGGGAAATCAGCCCCAGCATTTT.

This clonotype was seen repeatedly, ten times or more. CDR3 loop: CAWISGNGANVLTF. The DNA of the CDR3 is TGTGCCTGGATATCGGGTAATGGGGCCAACGTCCTGACTTTC. The J gene is TRBJ2-6, the V gene TRBV30; D is undetermined. The CDR3 has 14 residues. Trimming left V 4 bases short and J 3 bases short, with 10 bases between. Germline CDR1 reads GTSNPN; CDR2 reads SVGIG (reference sequence). Based on the CDR3 plus reference TRBV30 and TRBJ2-6, the full variable domain is SQTIHQWPATLVQPVGSPLSLECTVEGTSNPNLYWYRQAAGRGLQLLFYSVGIGQISSEVPQNLSASRPQDRQFILSSKKLLLSDSGFYLCAWISGNGANVLTFGAGSRLTVL.